This TCR beta chain is from a study of spatial heterogeneity in lung cancer. Study at large: Mean representation of each unique TCR and UMI combination in the raw reads exceeded 9.5 occurrences. Study-level points and caveats: Follow-up blood showed ubiquitous expanded tumor TCRs less than blood at resection did.

In this sample, this clonotype turned up many times. Its antigen is currently unknown. There are 13 residues in the CDR3. With 1 base removed from V and 7 bases from J, the gap between germline ends came to 11 bases. Germline CDR1 SGHRS, CDR2 YFSETQ. In the library, each TCR cDNA molecule bore its own unique molecular identifier. TCRdb reprocessed the 5' RACE reads with MiXCR, giving one entry per CDR3 protein. The table has 23,000 or so distinct CDR3 sequences, 7% seen once. Time point specified: sample taken at primary tumor resection. Sequencing of whole RNA from tumor, nontumor lung or frozen PBMC involved no sorting.

The chain couples TRBV5-1 to TRBJ2-5; maybe TRBD1 (6 bases). This specimen was PBMCs, taken at surgery. The sequence was collected from a male donor with early-stage non-small cell lung cancer. The CDR3, as DNA: TGCGCCAGCAGCTTGACAGGGATGGGGACCCAGTACTTC. It encodes CASSLTGMGTQYF.